This T cell receptor beta chain was documented in a study of T cells after yellow fever vaccination. Study information: Each low-cell-number fraction was prepared by means of SMART-Seq v4 Ultra Low Input.

The CDR3 totals 12 residues. Trimming removed 1 base from V and 5 bases from J, with 6 bases in between. Germline lookup yields CDR1 SGHVS and CDR2 FNYEAQ. Universal primer sites and UMIs were introduced during 5'RACE template-switching synthesis of TCR cDNA. TCRdb called the 5' RACE reads again in MiXCR, with one record for every CDR3 protein. The sample includes some 150,000 distinct CDR3 sequences, approximately 11% of them seen just once. The sample in question was CD8+ T cells sorted from PBMCs, obtained 15 days after the yellow fever booster vaccination. The chain joins TRBV7-6 to TRBJ2-7; D unresolved. This receptor was obtained from a young man who received the YFV17D yellow fever vaccine. The CDR3, as DNA: TGTGCCAGCAGCTTAGTTGGGGACGAGCAGTACTTC. It specifies CASSLVGDEQYF.